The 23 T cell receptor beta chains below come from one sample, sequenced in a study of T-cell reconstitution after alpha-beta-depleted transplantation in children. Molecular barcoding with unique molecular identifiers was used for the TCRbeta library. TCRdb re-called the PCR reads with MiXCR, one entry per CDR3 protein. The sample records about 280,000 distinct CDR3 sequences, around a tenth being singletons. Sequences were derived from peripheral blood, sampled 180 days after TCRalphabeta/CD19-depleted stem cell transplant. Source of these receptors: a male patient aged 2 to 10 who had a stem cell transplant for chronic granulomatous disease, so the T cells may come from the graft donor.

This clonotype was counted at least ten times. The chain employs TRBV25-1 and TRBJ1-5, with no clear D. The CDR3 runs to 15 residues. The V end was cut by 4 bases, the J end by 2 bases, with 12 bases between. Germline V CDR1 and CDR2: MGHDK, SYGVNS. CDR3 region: CASSARGSGNQPQHF. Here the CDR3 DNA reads TGTGCCAGCAGTGCACGGGGATCAGGCAATCAGCCCCAGCATTTT.

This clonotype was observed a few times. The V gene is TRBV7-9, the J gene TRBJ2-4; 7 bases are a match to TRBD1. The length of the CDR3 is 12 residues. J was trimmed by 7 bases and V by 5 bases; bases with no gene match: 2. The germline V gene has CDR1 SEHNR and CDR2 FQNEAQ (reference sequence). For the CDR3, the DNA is TGTGCCAGCAGCGCACAGGGGAACATTCAGTACTTC. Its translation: CASSAQGNIQYF.

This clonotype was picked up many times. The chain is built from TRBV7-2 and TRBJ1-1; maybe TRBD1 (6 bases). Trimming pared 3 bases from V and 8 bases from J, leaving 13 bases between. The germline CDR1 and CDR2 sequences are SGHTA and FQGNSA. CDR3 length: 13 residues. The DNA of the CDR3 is TGTGCCAGCAGCTTTCCGGCGGGACAAGAAGCTTTCTTT. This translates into CASSFPAGQEAFF.

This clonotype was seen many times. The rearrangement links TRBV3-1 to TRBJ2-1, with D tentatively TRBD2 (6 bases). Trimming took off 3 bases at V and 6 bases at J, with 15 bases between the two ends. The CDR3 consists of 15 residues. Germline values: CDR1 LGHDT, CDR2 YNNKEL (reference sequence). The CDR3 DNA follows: TGTGCCAGCAGCCAGGCGGGATTGGCTTTCAATGAGCAGTTCTTC. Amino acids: CASSQAGLAFNEQFF.

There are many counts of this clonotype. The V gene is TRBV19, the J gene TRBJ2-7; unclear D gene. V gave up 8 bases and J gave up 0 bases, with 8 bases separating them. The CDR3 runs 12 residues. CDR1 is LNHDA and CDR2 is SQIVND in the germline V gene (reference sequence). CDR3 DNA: TGTGCCAGTTCAACCTACTCCTACGAGCAGTACTTC. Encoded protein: CASSTYSYEQYF.

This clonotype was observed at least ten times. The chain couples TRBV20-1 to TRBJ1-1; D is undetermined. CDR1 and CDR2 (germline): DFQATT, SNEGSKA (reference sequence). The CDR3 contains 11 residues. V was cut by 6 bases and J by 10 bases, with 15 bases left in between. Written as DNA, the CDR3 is TGCAGTGCCCCATACAACTTTGGAGCTTTCTTT. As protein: CSAPYNFGAFF.

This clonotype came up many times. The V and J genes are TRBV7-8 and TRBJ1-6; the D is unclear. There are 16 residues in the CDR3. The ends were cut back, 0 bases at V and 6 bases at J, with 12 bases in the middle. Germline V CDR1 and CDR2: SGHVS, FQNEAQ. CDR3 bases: TGTGCCAGCAGCTTAGCGCGTAGGGTACTTAATTCACCCCTCCACTTT. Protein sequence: CASSLARRVLNSPLHF.

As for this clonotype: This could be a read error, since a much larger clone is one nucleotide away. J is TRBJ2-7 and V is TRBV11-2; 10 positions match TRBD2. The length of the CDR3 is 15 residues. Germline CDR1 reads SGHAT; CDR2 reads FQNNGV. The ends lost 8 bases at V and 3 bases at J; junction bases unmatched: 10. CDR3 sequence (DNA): TGTGCCAGCGGTCCGACGGCTAGCGGGGGCTACGAGCAGTACTTC. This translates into CASGPTASGGYEQYF.

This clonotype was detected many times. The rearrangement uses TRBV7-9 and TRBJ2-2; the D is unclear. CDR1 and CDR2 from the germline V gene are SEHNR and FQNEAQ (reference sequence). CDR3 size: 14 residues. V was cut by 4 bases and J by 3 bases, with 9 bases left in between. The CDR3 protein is CASSWLGHTGELFF. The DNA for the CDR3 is TGTGCCAGCAGCTGGTTAGGGCACACCGGGGAGCTGTTTTTT.

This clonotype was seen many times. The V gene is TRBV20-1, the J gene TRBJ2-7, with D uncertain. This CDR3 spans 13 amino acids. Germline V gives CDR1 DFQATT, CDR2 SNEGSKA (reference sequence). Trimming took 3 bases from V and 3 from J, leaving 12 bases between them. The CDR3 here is CSASRHPIYEQYF. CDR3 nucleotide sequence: TGCAGTGCTAGTCGACACCCTATCTACGAGCAGTACTTC.

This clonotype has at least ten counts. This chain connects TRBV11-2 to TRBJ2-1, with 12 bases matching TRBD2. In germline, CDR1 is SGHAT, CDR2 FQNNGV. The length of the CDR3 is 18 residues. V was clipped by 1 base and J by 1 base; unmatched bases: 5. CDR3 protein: CASSLVGTSGRSYNEQFF. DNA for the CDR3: TGTGCCAGCAGCTTAGTGGGTACTAGCGGGAGGTCCTACAATGAGCAGTTCTTC. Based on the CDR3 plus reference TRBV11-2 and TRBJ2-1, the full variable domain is EAGVAQSPRYKIIEKRQSVAFWCNPISGHATLYWYQQILGQGPKLLIQFQNNGVVDDSQLPKDRFSAERLKGVDSTLKIQPAKLEDSAVYLCASSLVGTSGRSYNEQFFGPGTRLTVL.

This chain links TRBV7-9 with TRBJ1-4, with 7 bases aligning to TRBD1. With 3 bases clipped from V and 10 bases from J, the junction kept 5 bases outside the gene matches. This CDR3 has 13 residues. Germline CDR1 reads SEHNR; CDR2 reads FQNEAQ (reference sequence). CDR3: CASSLGTEGKLFF. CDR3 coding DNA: TGTGCCAGCAGCTTGGGGACAGAAGGAAAACTGTTTTTT.

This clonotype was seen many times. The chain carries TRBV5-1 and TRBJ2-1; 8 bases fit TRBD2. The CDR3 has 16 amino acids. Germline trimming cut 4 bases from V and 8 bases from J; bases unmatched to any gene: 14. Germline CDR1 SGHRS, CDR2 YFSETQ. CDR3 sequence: CASSRRLSGSLDEQFF. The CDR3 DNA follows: TGCGCCAGCAGCAGACGCCTGAGCGGGAGTCTCGATGAGCAGTTCTTC. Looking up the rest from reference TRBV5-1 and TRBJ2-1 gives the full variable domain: KAGVTQTPRYLIKTRGQQVTLSCSPISGHRSVSWYQQTPGQGLQFLFEYFSETQRNKGNFPGRFSGRQFSNSRSEMNVSTLELGDSALYLCASSRRLSGSLDEQFFGPGTRLTVL.

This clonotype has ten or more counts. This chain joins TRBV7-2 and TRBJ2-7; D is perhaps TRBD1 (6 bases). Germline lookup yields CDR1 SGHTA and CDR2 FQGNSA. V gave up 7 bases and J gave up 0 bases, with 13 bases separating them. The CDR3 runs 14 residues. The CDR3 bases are TGTGCCAGCACCCGTTCGACAGGCTCCTACGAGCAGTACTTC. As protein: CASTRSTGSYEQYF.

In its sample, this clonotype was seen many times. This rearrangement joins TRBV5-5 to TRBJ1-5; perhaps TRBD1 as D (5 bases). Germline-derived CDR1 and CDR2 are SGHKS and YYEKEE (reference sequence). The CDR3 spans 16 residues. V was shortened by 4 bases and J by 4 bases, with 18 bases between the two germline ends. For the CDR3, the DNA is TGTGCCAGCAGCCCGCTGGGGGGGGTTGGAAATCAGCCCCAGCATTTT. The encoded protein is CASSPLGGVGNQPQHF. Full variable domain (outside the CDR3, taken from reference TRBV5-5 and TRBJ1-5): DAGVTQSPTHLIKTRGQQVTLRCSPISGHKSVSWYQQVLGQGPQFIFQYYEKEERGRGNFPDRFSARQFPNYSSELNVNALLLGDSALYLCASSPLGGVGNQPQHFGDGTRLSIL.

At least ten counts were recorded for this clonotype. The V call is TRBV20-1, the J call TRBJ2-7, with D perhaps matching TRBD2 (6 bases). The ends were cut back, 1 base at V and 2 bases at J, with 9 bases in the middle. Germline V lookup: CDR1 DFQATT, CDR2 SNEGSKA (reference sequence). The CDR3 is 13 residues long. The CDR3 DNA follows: TGCAGTGCTAGAGGCCGACTAGCCTACGAGCAGTACTTC. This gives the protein CSARGRLAYEQYF.

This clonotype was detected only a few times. CDR3 bases: TGTGCCAGCAGCGTTAACCGGGACAGGACCTACAATGAGCAGTTCTTC. It yields the protein CASSVNRDRTYNEQFF. The chain recombines TRBV9 with TRBJ2-1; 8 bases match TRBD1. The CDR3 is 16 residues long. Trimming removed 2 bases from V and 2 bases from J; junction bases left unmatched: 6. The germline V gene has CDR1 SGDLS and CDR2 YYNGEE. The full variable domain, in which reference TRBV9 and TRBJ2-1 provide the parts outside the CDR3, is DSGVTQTPKHLITATGQRVTLRCSPRSGDLSVYWYQQSLDQGLQFLIQYYNGEERAKGNILERFSAQQFPDLHSELNLSSLELGDSALYFCASSVNRDRTYNEQFFGPGTRLTVL.

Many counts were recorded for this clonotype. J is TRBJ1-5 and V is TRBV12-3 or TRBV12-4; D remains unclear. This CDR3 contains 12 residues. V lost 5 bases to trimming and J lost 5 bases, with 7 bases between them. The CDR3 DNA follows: TGTGCCAGCAGTCCCGACCATCAGCCCCAGCATTTT. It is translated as CASSPDHQPQHF.

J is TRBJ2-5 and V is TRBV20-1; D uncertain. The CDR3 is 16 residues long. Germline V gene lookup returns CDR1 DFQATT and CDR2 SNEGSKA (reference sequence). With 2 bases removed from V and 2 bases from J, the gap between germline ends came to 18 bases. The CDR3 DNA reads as TGCAGTGCTAGATCTCCCCCGGCACAGCATCAAGAGACCCAGTACTTC. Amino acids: CSARSPPAQHQETQYF.

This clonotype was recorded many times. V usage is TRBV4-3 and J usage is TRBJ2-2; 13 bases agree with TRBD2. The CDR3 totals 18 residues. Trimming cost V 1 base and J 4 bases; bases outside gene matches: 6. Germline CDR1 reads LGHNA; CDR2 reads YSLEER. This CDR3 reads CASSQVGTSGGATGELFF. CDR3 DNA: TGCGCCAGCAGCCAAGTAGGCACTAGCGGGGGGGCCACCGGGGAGCTGTTTTTT.

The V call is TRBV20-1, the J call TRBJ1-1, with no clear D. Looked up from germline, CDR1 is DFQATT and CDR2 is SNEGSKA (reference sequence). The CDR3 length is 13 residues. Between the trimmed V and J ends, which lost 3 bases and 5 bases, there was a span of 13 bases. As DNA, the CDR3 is TGCAGTGCTAGGGGTTCGGAATGGACTGAAGCTTTCTTT. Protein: CSARGSEWTEAFF.

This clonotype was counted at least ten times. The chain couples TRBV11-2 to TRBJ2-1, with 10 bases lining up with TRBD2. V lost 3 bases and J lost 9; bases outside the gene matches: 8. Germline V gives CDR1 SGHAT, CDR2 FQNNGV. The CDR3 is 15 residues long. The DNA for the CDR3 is TGTGCCAGCAGCTTTGTACTAGCGGGATTGGGTGAGCAGTTCTTC. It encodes CASSFVLAGLGEQFF.

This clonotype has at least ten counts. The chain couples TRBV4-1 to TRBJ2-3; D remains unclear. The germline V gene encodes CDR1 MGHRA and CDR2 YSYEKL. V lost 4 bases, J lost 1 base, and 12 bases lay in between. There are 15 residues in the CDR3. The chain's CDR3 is CASSRQLWGTDTQYF. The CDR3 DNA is TGCGCCAGCAGCCGGCAGTTATGGGGCACAGATACGCAGTATTTT.